The clone carrying this TCR beta chain was counted between two and nine times. The data stem from a study of human T cells and chemical hapten exposure. The CDR3 has 11 residues. Trimming stripped 7 bases from V and 6 bases from J, with 10 bases between. Germline CDR1 and CDR2: MNHEY and SVGAGI. One entry per CDR3 protein, called by TCRdb with MiXCR from the RACE reads. The top ten clones hold around 2.3% of a sample with 370,000 or so distinct CDR3 sequences, more than 4.5% of them seen once. The time point here: patch test 1, 2 weeks after DPC sensitization. Treatment denoted: therapeutic diphenylcyclopropenone sensitization with weekly scalp DPC.

The V call is TRBV6-5, the J call TRBJ2-7, with D possibly TRBD2 on 5 matching bases. The TCR comes from a woman between 50 and 59 years old with alopecia areata. Some clones in this sample may be carry-over from other donors' samples. The input for sequencing was whole blood, taken in connection with sensitization to the hapten diphenylcyclopropenone (DPC). The CDR3 DNA sequence: TGTGCCAGCACACAGCGGTCCGAGCAGTACTTC. This codes for CASTQRSEQYF.